Below, one T cell receptor (beta chain) is given with its context. As yet, its antigen is unknown. The CDR3 loop spans 13 amino acids. Germline V gene sequence: CDR1 GTSNPN, CDR2 SVGIG (reference sequence). Trimming took off 2 bases at V and 7 bases at J, with 15 bases between the two ends. Sequencing was performed with immunoSEQ multiplex PCR; in TCRdb, only in-frame clones are kept and a portion is missing. The sample carries about 7,300 clones, approximately 79% recorded once. The source of the sample is a study of OX40 agonist ivuxolimab in advanced cancers. Study at large: With a range of 23 to 79, age averaged approximately 54 years, and more than 75% were male. Whole-study findings and limits: Relative to CD4+, CD8+ T cells held more expanded clones on average. The expanded peripheral T cells' antigen specificity was not determined.

With baseline, cycle 4 day 1, and cycle 7 day 1 as timepoints, blood was sampled. This chain connects TRBV30 to TRBJ2-7; a possible D gene is TRBD2 (7 bases). The receptor was derived from an adult with an advanced solid tumor such as melanoma, head and neck, liver or kidney cancer. The input for sequencing was CD4+ or CD8+ T cells sorted from blood, taken in a trial of the OX40 agonist ivuxolimab. The CDR3 protein is CAWSRGGPGEQYF. The CDR3 DNA reads TGTGCCTGGAGTAGGGGGGGCCCGGGGGAGCAGTACTTC.